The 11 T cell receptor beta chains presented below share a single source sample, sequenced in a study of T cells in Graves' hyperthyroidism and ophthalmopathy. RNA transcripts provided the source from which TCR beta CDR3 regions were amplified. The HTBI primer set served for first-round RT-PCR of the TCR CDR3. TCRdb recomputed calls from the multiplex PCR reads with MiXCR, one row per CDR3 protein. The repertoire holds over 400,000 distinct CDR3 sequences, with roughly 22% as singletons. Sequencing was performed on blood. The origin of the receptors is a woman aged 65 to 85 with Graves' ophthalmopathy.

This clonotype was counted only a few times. The CDR3 DNA reads as TGTGCCAGCAGTGACCCCCGGGACTACATATACAATGAGCAGTTCTTC. Translation: CASSDPRDYIYNEQFF. The genes are TRBV2 and TRBJ2-1; 7 nucleotides line up with TRBD2. V dropped 3 bases and J dropped 4; count of bases not matched to a gene: 9. Germline lookup yields CDR1 SNHLY and CDR2 FYNNEI. The CDR3 is 16 residues long. The variable domain in full, with the rest retrieved from reference TRBV2 and TRBJ2-1, is EPEVTQTPSHQVTQMGQEVILRCVPISNHLYFYWYRQILGQKVEFLVSFYNNEISEKSEIFDDQFSVERPDGSNFTLKIRSTKLEDSAMYFCASSDPRDYIYNEQFFGPGTRLTVL.

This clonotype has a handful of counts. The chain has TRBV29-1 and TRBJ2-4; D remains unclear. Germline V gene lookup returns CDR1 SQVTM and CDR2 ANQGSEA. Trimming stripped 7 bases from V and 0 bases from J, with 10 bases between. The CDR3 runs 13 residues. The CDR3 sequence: CSARAPAKNIQYF. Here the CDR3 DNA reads TGCAGCGCCCGGGCGCCAGCCAAAAACATTCAGTACTTC. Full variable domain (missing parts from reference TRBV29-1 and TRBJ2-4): SAVISQKPSRDICQRGTSLTIQCQVDSQVTMMFWYRQQPGQSLTLIATANQGSEATYESGFVIDKFPISRPNLTFSTLTVSNMSPEDSSIYLCSARAPAKNIQYFGAGTRLSVL.

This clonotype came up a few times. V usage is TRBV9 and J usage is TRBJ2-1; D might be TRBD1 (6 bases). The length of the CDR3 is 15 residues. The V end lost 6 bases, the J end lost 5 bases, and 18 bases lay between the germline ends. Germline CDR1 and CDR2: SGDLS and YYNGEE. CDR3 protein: CASTTYATGDNEQFF. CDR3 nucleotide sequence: TGTGCCAGCACCACCTACGCGACAGGCGACAATGAGCAGTTCTTC.

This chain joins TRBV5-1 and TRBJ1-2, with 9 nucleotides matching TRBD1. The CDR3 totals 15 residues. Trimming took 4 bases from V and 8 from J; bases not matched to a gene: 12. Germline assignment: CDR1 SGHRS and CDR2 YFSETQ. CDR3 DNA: TGCGCCAGCAGCGTATTCGCCGGGACAGGGATGGGCTACACCTTC. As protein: CASSVFAGTGMGYTF.

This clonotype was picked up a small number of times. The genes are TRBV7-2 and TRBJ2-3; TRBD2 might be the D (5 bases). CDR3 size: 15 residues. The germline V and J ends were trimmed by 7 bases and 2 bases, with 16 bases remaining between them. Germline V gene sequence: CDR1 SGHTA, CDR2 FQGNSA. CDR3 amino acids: CASTRGGRNTDTQYF. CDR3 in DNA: TGTGCCAGCACCCGAGGCGGGCGGAACACAGATACGCAGTATTTT.

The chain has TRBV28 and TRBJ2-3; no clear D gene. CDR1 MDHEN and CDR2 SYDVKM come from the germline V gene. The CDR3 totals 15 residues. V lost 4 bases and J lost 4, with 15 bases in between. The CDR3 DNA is TGTGCCAGCAGTTCCGCGGCGGAAGCCCCAGATACGCAGTATTTT. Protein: CASSSAAEAPDTQYF.

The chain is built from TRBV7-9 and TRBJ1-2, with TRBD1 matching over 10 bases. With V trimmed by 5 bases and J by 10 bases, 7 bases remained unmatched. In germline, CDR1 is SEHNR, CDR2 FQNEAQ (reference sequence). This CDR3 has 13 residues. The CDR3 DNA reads TGTGCCAGCAGCCCCGGGACAGGGGACGACTACACCTTC. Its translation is CASSPGTGDDYTF. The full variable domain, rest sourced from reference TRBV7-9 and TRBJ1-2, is DTGVSQNPRHKITKRGQNVTFRCDPISEHNRLYWYRQTLGQGPEFLTYFQNEAQLEKSRLLSDRFSAERPKGSFSTLEIQRTEQGDSAMYLCASSPGTGDDYTFGSGTRLTVV.

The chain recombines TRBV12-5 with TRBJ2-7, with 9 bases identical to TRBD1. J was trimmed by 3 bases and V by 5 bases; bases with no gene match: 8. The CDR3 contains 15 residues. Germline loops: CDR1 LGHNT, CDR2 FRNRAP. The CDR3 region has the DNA TGTGCTAGTGGTCCGGGACAGGGCCCCATCTACGAGCAGTACTTC. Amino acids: CASGPGQGPIYEQYF.

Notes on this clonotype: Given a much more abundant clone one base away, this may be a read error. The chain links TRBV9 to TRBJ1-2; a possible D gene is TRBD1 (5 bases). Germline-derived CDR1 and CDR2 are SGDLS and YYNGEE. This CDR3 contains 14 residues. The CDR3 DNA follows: TGTGCCGGCAGCGTAGTGGACGACAGCTATGGCTACACCTTC. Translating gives CAGSVVDDSYGYTF.

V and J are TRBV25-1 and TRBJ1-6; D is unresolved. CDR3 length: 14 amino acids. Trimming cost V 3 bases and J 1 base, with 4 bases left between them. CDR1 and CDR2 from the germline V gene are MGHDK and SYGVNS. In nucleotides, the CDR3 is TGTGCCAGCAGTGATGGATCCTATAATTCACCCCTCCACTTT. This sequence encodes CASSDGSYNSPLHF. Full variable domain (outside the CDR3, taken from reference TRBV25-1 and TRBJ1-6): EADIYQTPRYLVIGTGKKITLECSQTMGHDKMYWYQQDPGMELHLIHYSYGVNSTEKGDLSSESTVSRIRTEHFPLTLESARPSHTSQYLCASSDGSYNSPLHFGNGTRLTVT.

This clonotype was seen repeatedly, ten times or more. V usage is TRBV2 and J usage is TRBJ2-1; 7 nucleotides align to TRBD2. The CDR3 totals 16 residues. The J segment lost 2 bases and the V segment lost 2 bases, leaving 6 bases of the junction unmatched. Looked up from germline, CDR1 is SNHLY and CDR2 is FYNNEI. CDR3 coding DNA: TGTGCCAGCAGTGAACAAGCGGGGTCAACCTACAATGAGCAGTTCTTC. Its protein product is CASSEQAGSTYNEQFF.